The 27 T cell receptor beta chains given below trace back to one sample, sequenced in a study of T cells in Graves' hyperthyroidism and ophthalmopathy. The source material, RNA transcripts, was used to amplify TCR beta CDR3 regions. Using the HTBI primer set, a first-round RT-PCR was run on the TCR CDR3. TCRdb independently ran MiXCR on the multiplex PCR reads; one entry per CDR3 protein. The sample records approximately 210,000 distinct CDR3 sequences, under 20% being singletons. Sequencing input: blood. These receptor sequences come from a man between 50 and 59 years old with Graves' hyperthyroidism.

This clonotype occurred a few times. The V gene is TRBV6-1, the J gene TRBJ2-3, with D unresolved. CDR3 length: 16 amino acids. Trimming pared 0 bases from V and 2 bases from J, leaving 12 bases between. Germline V gene lookup returns CDR1 MNHNS and CDR2 SASEGT. The CDR3 sequence: CASSEAGGALTDTQYF. CDR3 in DNA: TGTGCCAGCAGTGAAGCGGGCGGAGCCCTCACAGATACGCAGTATTTT.

The rearrangement joins TRBV7-9 to TRBJ1-1, with D possibly TRBD1 on 5 matching bases. V was shortened by 5 bases and J by 6 bases, with 13 bases between the two germline ends. The CDR3 is 13 residues long. CDR1 SEHNR and CDR2 FQNEAQ come from the germline V gene (reference sequence). The CDR3 loop reads CASSPGGSAEAFF. CDR3 in DNA: TGTGCCAGCAGCCCCGGGGGGAGCGCTGAAGCTTTCTTT.

J is TRBJ2-3 and V is TRBV10-3, with D hard to call. The CDR3 length is 13 residues. Trimming cost V 5 bases and J 4 bases, with 10 bases left between them. Germline CDR1 and CDR2: ENHRY and SYGVKD. The chain's CDR3 is CAISLMSADTQYF. The CDR3 DNA reads TGTGCCATCAGTTTAATGTCGGCAGATACGCAGTATTTT.

This clonotype came up many times. The rearrangement links TRBV18 to TRBJ2-1; D perhaps matches TRBD2 (5 bases). The CDR3 has 14 residues. Trimming took 6 bases from V and 9 from J, leaving 18 bases between them. CDR1 and CDR2 from the germline V gene are KGHSH and LQKENI. The CDR3 protein is CASSLGEWQFEQFF. CDR3 DNA sequence: TGTGCCAGCTCCCTGGGAGAATGGCAGTTTGAGCAGTTCTTC.

The table lists this clonotype with many counts. The chain recombines TRBV2 with TRBJ2-5; 11 bases agree with TRBD2. The V gene end was trimmed by 7 bases and the J gene end by 4 bases; junction bases not matched to a gene: 5. Germline CDR1 reads SNHLY; CDR2 reads FYNNEI. The CDR3 covers 14 residues. Written as DNA, the CDR3 is TGTGCCAGCAATTGGCTAGCGGGAGGAGAGACCCAGTACTTC. Its protein is CASNWLAGGETQYF.

This clonotype was counted at least ten times. The genes are TRBV2 and TRBJ2-7, with D possibly matching TRBD1 (5 bases). The germline V gene has CDR1 SNHLY and CDR2 FYNNEI. V lost 10 bases, J lost 1 base, and 11 bases lay in between. There are 12 residues in the CDR3. In DNA, the CDR3 is TGTGCCACCCAGACAGAGTCCTACGAGCAGTACTTC. It yields the protein CATQTESYEQYF.

This clonotype was seen many times. The J gene is TRBJ2-1, the V gene TRBV7-9; weak D call: TRBD2 (6 bases). Germline CDR1 SEHNR, CDR2 FQNEAQ (reference sequence). V lost 5 bases, J lost 2 bases, and 19 bases lay in between. This CDR3 is built from 17 residues. CDR3 residues: CASSHTLAGSAYNEQFF. CDR3 coding DNA: TGTGCCAGCAGCCACACCCTGGCGGGATCGGCCTACAATGAGCAGTTCTTC.

In this sample, this clonotype turned up many times. V gene TRBV10-1 combines with J gene TRBJ2-2; D possibly corresponds to TRBD2 (6 bases). The CDR3 consists of 14 residues. Germline V CDR1 and CDR2: WNHNN, SYGVQD (reference sequence). Trimming stripped 8 bases from V and 0 bases from J, with 10 bases between. The CDR3 is CASRRDANTGELFF. CDR3 bases: TGCGCCAGCCGGCGGGACGCGAACACCGGGGAGCTGTTTTTT.

V usage is TRBV24-1 and J usage is TRBJ2-1; D is perhaps TRBD2 (5 bases). V was trimmed by 0 bases and J by 7 bases, leaving 6 bases between them. The germline CDR1 and CDR2 sequences are KGHDR and SFDVKD. The length of the CDR3 is 13 residues. Written as DNA, the CDR3 is TGTGCCACCAGTGATTTGGGCGGGAATGAGCAGTTCTTC. Translation: CATSDLGGNEQFF.

In the case of this clonotype: Since a much larger clone is just one base distant, this may be a read error. The J gene is TRBJ2-5, the V gene TRBV5-5; weak D call: TRBD1 (5 bases). Germline values: CDR1 SGHKS, CDR2 YYEKEE (reference sequence). There are 11 residues in the CDR3. CDR3 loop: CASSGAETQCF. CDR3 bases: TGTGCCAGCAGCGGGGCGGAGACCCAGTGCTTC.

This clonotype was observed at least ten times. The rearrangement links TRBV10-3 to TRBJ2-5, with D possibly being TRBD1 (5 bases). The CDR3 runs 17 residues. V lost 2 bases, J lost 5 bases, and 21 bases lay in between. Germline lookup yields CDR1 ENHRY and CDR2 SYGVKD. CDR3 DNA: TGTGCCATCAGTGAGGCGTCAGGGCTGGGTCTAGGGGAGACCCAGTACTTC. Residues: CAISEASGLGLGETQYF.

The table lists this clonotype with many counts. The chain couples TRBV11-2 to TRBJ2-3; D is uncertain. The CDR3 is 16 amino acids. The V end lost 0 bases, the J end lost 2 bases, and 12 bases lay between the germline ends. Germline CDR1 is SGHAT and CDR2 is FQNNGV. This CDR3 is CASSLDLGVYTDTQYF. The CDR3 DNA reads as TGTGCCAGCAGCTTAGATCTAGGAGTGTACACAGATACGCAGTATTTT.

The chain links TRBV4-1 to TRBJ2-7; D possibly corresponds to TRBD2 (6 bases). Germline V gene sequence: CDR1 MGHRA, CDR2 YSYEKL. The CDR3 covers 11 residues. The DNA of the CDR3 is TGCCGGGGGACGCCTCGGAACGAGCAGTACTTC. Residues: CRGTPRNEQYF.

This sequence joins TRBV20-1 and TRBJ2-1, with D perhaps matching TRBD2 (6 bases). Deletions cut 3 bases from V and 6 bases from J, with 18 bases between. Per germline, CDR1 DFQATT and CDR2 SNEGSKA (reference sequence). The CDR3 covers 15 residues. The CDR3 is CSARKLAGEFNEQFF. The CDR3 DNA sequence: TGCAGTGCTAGGAAACTAGCCGGAGAGTTCAATGAGCAGTTCTTC.

This clonotype showed up just a few times. This may stem from a read error, because a much larger clone lies one nucleotide away. The chain links TRBV20-1 to TRBJ2-7; a weak D match, TRBD2 (6 bases). V was clipped by 1 base and J by 0 bases, with 10 bases between them. The germline V gene encodes CDR1 DFQATT and CDR2 SNEGSKA (reference sequence). The CDR3 extends over 14 amino acids. The CDR3 loop is CSARGHGGSYEQYF. In DNA, the CDR3 is TGCAGTGCTAGAGGTCACGGGGGCTCCTACGAGCAGTACTTC.

This sequence joins TRBV6-1 and TRBJ1-4, with 7 positions matching TRBD1. The CDR3 covers 15 residues. Germline trimming cut 6 bases from V and 6 bases from J; bases unmatched to any gene: 10. Germline V gene data show CDR1 as MNHNS and CDR2 as SASEGT. The CDR3 loop is CASRRDRVEDEKLFF. CDR3 in DNA: TGTGCCAGCAGACGTGACAGGGTCGAGGATGAAAAACTGTTTTTT.

The V call is TRBV28, the J call TRBJ2-7, with 9 bases identical to TRBD1. V dropped 4 bases and J dropped 6; count of bases not matched to a gene: 4. The CDR3 covers 13 residues. In germline, CDR1 is MDHEN, CDR2 SYDVKM. DNA of the CDR3: TGTGCCAGCAGTTGGGACAGGGATGGCGAGCAGTACTTC. This translates into CASSWDRDGEQYF.

The chain joins TRBV9 to TRBJ2-2; D is unclear. Looked up from germline, CDR1 is SGDLS and CDR2 is YYNGEE. CDR3 size: 13 residues. V lost 4 bases and J 6 bases, leaving 10 bases between the germline ends. CDR3 bases: TGTGCCAGCAGCTCGGCTTTGGCCGGGGAGCTGTTTTTT. Protein: CASSSALAGELFF.

The table lists this clonotype with many counts. This CDR3 reads CASSYAMGQTVYEQYF. The CDR3 nucleotides are TGTGCCAGCAGTTACGCGATGGGACAGACTGTCTACGAGCAGTACTTC. The rearrangement links TRBV6-2 or TRBV6-3 to TRBJ2-7; 7 bases line up with TRBD1. The junction had 10 bases not matched to a gene; V was cut back by 2 bases and J by 3 bases. Germline V gene data show CDR1 as MNHEY and CDR2 as SVGEGT. The CDR3 has 16 residues.

Many counts were recorded for this clonotype. The chain has TRBV24-1 and TRBJ1-5; 7 nucleotides line up with TRBD1. The CDR3 extends over 13 amino acids. Germline-derived CDR1 and CDR2 are KGHDR and SFDVKD. The junction had 6 bases not matched to a gene; V was cut back by 9 bases and J by 5 bases. For the CDR3, the DNA is TGTGCCACCTCTGGACAGGCGGATCAGCCCCAGCATTTT. It encodes CATSGQADQPQHF.

This clonotype was seen a handful of times. The chain uses TRBV5-1 and TRBJ2-7; 8 nucleotides match TRBD1. CDR1 and CDR2 (germline): SGHRS, YFSETQ. V lost 5 bases, J lost 3 bases, and 10 bases stayed unmatched. This CDR3 comprises 15 residues. CDR3 in DNA: TGCGCCAGCAGGGCCAGGGGGCGAAATCACTACGAGCAGTACTTC. This codes for CASRARGRNHYEQYF.

This clonotype was observed a few times. V and J are TRBV18 and TRBJ2-7; tentative D call: TRBD2 (7 bases). Trimming pared 3 bases from V and 2 bases from J, leaving 14 bases between. This CDR3 has 15 residues. Germline V gives CDR1 KGHSH, CDR2 LQKENI. The CDR3: CASSPRREGAYEQYF. CDR3 DNA: TGTGCCAGCTCACCTCGGAGGGAGGGGGCCTACGAGCAGTACTTC.

V usage is TRBV28 and J usage is TRBJ2-1; 10 nucleotides match TRBD1. CDR3 length: 14 amino acids. With V trimmed by 6 bases and J by 8 bases, 7 bases remained unmatched. Germline lookup yields CDR1 MDHEN and CDR2 SYDVKM. The CDR3 spells CASSLDRGLYEQFF. The CDR3 region has the DNA TGTGCCAGCAGCCTCGACAGGGGGCTGTATGAGCAGTTCTTC.

This clonotype has a count of ten or more. The V gene is TRBV6-2 or TRBV6-3, the J gene TRBJ2-2, with 13 bases fitting TRBD2. The CDR3 has 16 amino acids. Germline CDR1 MNHEY, CDR2 SVGEGT. V dropped 5 bases and J dropped 7; count of bases not matched to a gene: 7. CDR3 sequence: CASSRTSGSWVGELFF. For the CDR3, the DNA is TGTGCCAGCAGTCGGACTAGCGGGAGTTGGGTCGGGGAGCTGTTTTTT.

V is TRBV7-9 and J is TRBJ1-2; 12 bases are shared with TRBD1. The CDR3 has 17 residues. Unmatched junction bases numbered 11, after V lost 1 base and J lost 8 bases. From germline, CDR1 is SEHNR and CDR2 FQNEAQ (reference sequence). For the CDR3, the DNA is TGTGCCAGCAGCTTAGGATCCCCGGGACAGGGGGCCGGGGGCTACACCTTC. It is translated as CASSLGSPGQGAGGYTF.

There are a few counts of this clonotype. This chain joins TRBV7-2 and TRBJ2-2; weak D call: TRBD1 (6 bases). V lost 4 bases and J lost 6, with 12 bases in between. CDR3 length: 14 residues. Germline values: CDR1 SGHTA, CDR2 FQGNSA. CDR3 loop: CASSSDRIAGELFF. Written as DNA, the CDR3 is TGTGCCAGCAGCTCGGACAGAATTGCCGGGGAGCTGTTTTTT.

The chain couples TRBV28 to TRBJ1-2; D gene ambiguous. V was shortened by 2 bases and J by 2 bases, with 6 bases between the two germline ends. Germline V CDR1 and CDR2: MDHEN, SYDVKM. The CDR3 is made up of 13 amino acids. CDR3 in DNA: TGTGCCAGCAGTTTAAACATGAACTATGGCTACACCTTC. Translation: CASSLNMNYGYTF.